One sample yielded the 24 T cell receptor beta chains listed below, sequenced in a study of tumor-infiltrating lymphocytes in glioblastoma multiforme. Three nested ARM-PCR rounds with V-beta and C-beta primers built TCRB libraries. TCRdb redid the calling of the multiplex PCR reads with MiXCR, one entry per CDR3 protein. Of under 15,000 distinct CDR3 sequences listed, roughly 67% are singletons. The sample consisted of brain tumor tissue. Receptor source: a male donor with glioblastoma.

Details on this clonotype: This may come from a read error, since a much larger clone is one base off. Given the absence of the conserved phenylalanine or tryptophan at the CDR3 end, a read error is likely. CDR3 DNA sequence: TGTGCCAGCAGTGAAGGCCAGATACTACCGGGCGAGCAGTACTTA. Protein sequence: CASSEGQILPGEQYL. The V and J genes are TRBV2 and TRBJ2-7; D is ambiguous. Germline V gene sequence: CDR1 SNHLY, CDR2 FYNNEI. The CDR3 has 15 amino acids. V lost 1 base to trimming and J lost 6 bases, with 16 bases between them.

As for this clonotype: A much larger clone sits a single nucleotide away, making a read error possible. The V and J genes are TRBV7-3 and TRBJ2-2; maybe TRBD2 (5 bases). CDR3 length equals 12 residues. Germline loops: CDR1 SGHTA, CDR2 FQGTGA. The CDR3 coding sequence is TGTGCCAGCAGCTTTAGCACCGGGAAGCTGTTTTTT. Protein product: CASSFSTGKLFF.

This clonotype came up once. Relative to the germline gene, one junction end is altered; a read error may explain this. The CDR3 protein is CAIRIDGQETRYF. CDR3 coding DNA: TGTGCAATCAGAATAGACGGTCAAGAGACCCGGTACTTC. The rearrangement joins TRBV10-3 to TRBJ2-5; D gene uncertain. The CDR3 totals 13 residues. Germline CDR1 is ENHRY and CDR2 is SYGVKD.

This clonotype has only a few counts. A read error is possible here, since a much larger clone lies one base away. V is TRBV28 and J is TRBJ2-3, with unresolved D. V shed 7 bases and J shed 7 bases, with 18 bases lying between them. The germline V gene has CDR1 MDHEN and CDR2 SYDVKM. The CDR3 has 14 residues. In nucleotides, the CDR3 is TGTGCCAGCATCACCCAGACACTCCCAAATACGCAGTATTTT. Protein: CASITQTLPNTQYF.

This clonotype was counted between two and nine times. The germline gene is not matched at one end of the junction; a read error may be the cause. V and J are TRBV10-3 and TRBJ2-1, with TRBD2 matching 7 bases. Germline V gene data show CDR1 as ENHRY and CDR2 as SYGVKD. The CDR3 has 15 residues. CDR3 DNA sequence: TGTGCCATCAGTGAGCCGGCTAGCGGCTACAGTGAGCAATTCTTC. Its translation is CAISEPASGYSEQFF.

This clonotype has ten or more counts. V and J are TRBV6-5 and TRBJ2-1; D is ambiguous. Trimming cost V 4 bases and J 5 bases, with 3 bases left between them. The CDR3 covers 11 residues. CDR1 is MNHEY and CDR2 is SVGAGI in the germline V gene. This chain's CDR3 is CASSLNNEQFF. DNA of the CDR3: TGTGCCAGCAGTTTAAACAATGAGCAGTTCTTC.

This clonotype appeared a few times. The conserved phenylalanine or tryptophan normally closing the CDR3 is absent here, so this likely arose from a read error. The chain carries TRBV6-5 and TRBJ2-1; 7 positions match TRBD2. In germline, CDR1 is MNHEY, CDR2 SVGAGI. This CDR3 is 13 amino acids long. In DNA, the CDR3 is TGTGCCAGCAGTCACTCTGGGGGGGATGAGCAGTTCTCC. This gives the protein CASSHSGGDEQFS.

The chain carries TRBV11-2 and TRBJ2-1; 14 bases fit TRBD2. The CDR3 is 15 amino acids. After removal of 11 bases from V and 12 bases from J, the junction contained 15 bases not matched to a gene. Germline V gives CDR1 SGHAT, CDR2 FQNNGV. CDR3 amino acids: CACGLGLAGESAQFF. For the CDR3, the DNA is TGTGCCTGCGGCTTGGGACTAGCGGGAGAAAGTGCGCAGTTCTTC. The whole variable domain, filled in from reference TRBV11-2 and TRBJ2-1, reads EAGVAQSPRYKIIEKRQSVAFWCNPISGHATLYWYQQILGQGPKLLIQFQNNGVVDDSQLPKDRFSAERLKGVDSTLKIQPAKLEDSAVYLCACGLGLAGESAQFFGPGTRLTVL.

The chain joins TRBV28 to TRBJ1-4; perhaps TRBD1 as D (5 bases). CDR1 and CDR2 from the germline V gene are MDHEN and SYDVKM. The CDR3 has 13 amino acids. Here the CDR3 DNA reads TGTGTCAGTCTGGGAGGGACCAATGAAAAACTGTTTTTT. Protein sequence: CVSLGGTNEKLFF.

As for this clonotype: Germline is not matched at one junction end, which may reflect a read error. V is TRBV20-1 and J is TRBJ2-3; the match to TRBD1 covers 7 bases. In germline, CDR1 is DFQATT, CDR2 SNEGSKA (reference sequence). CDR3 length: 15 residues. The CDR3 coding sequence is TGCAGTGCTAGCGTAACAGGGGACCTTCGAGATACGCATTATTTT. It codes for CSASVTGDLRDTHYF.

The genes are TRBV10-3 and TRBJ2-7; D not resolved. Looked up from germline, CDR1 is ENHRY and CDR2 is SYGVKD. V was trimmed by 10 bases and J by 3 bases, leaving 10 bases between them. The CDR3 has 11 amino acids. CDR3 in amino acids: CATWNVYEQYF. In DNA form, the CDR3 reads TGTGCCACCTGGAATGTCTACGAGCAGTACTTC.

Note on this clonotype: At one end, the junction sequence differs from germline, possibly due to a read error. V usage is TRBV10-3 and J usage is TRBJ2-3, with 8 bases fitting TRBD2. This CDR3 region has 14 residues. CDR1 is ENHRY, CDR2 SYGVKD, per germline. The DNA of the CDR3 is TGTGCCATCAGTCCAGCGGGAGCTGCAGATACGCAGTTTTTT. Protein sequence: CAISPAGAADTQFF.

This clonotype was observed a few times. The rearrangement joins TRBV6-1 to TRBJ2-5; 8 bases align to TRBD1. Germline CDR1 reads MNHNS; CDR2 reads SASEGT. V lost 2 bases and J lost 5; bases outside the gene matches: 7. The CDR3 length is 15 residues. CDR3 sequence reads: CASSELSGGLETQYF. The DNA for the CDR3 is TGTGCCAGCAGTGAACTGTCAGGGGGCTTGGAGACCCAGTACTTC.

Regarding this clonotype: This CDR3 is missing its conserved last phenylalanine or tryptophan, likely due to a read error. The DNA is left out, because the CDR3 cannot be placed on it with certainty; the CDR3 is given as TCRdb lists it. The V call is TRBV20-1, the J call TRBJ1-3. Per germline, CDR1 DFQATT and CDR2 SNEGSKA (reference sequence). The CDR3 spans 15 residues, counting both ends. CDR3 residues: CSARDLRQTGNTKLL.

With respect to this clonotype: Sequence at one end of the junction differs from germline and may be a read error. The chain employs TRBV6-2 or TRBV6-3 and TRBJ2-1; no clear D gene. The CDR3 runs 17 residues. The V gene's germline CDR1 is MNHEY and CDR2 SVGEGT. CDR3 loop: CASSYPLLARPYNELFF. The CDR3, as DNA: TGTGCCAGCAGTTATCCCCTATTGGCACGTCCGTACAATGAGCTGTTCTTC.

Of note for this clonotype: A much larger clone differs from this one at a single base, so this may be a read error. The gene calls are TRBV7-9 and TRBJ2-3; no firm D call. Germline-derived CDR1 and CDR2 are SEHNR and FQNEAQ (reference sequence). This CDR3 has 14 amino acids. The CDR3 region has the DNA TGTGCCAGCAGCTTAACGTCTCCTACAGATATGCAGTATTTT. It encodes CASSLTSPTDMQYF.

This clonotype is medium-sized. The chain employs TRBV20-1 and TRBJ2-7; no firm D call. Trimming left V 2 bases short and J 5 bases short, with 7 bases between. The CDR3 covers 11 residues. Germline values: CDR1 DFQATT, CDR2 SNEGSKA (reference sequence). CDR3 DNA sequence: TGCAGTGCTAGAAACCTCGACGAGCAGTACTTC. The encoded protein is CSARNLDEQYF.

This clonotype has just one count. The V gene is TRBV5-5, the J gene TRBJ2-1, with 7 bases fitting TRBD2. The CDR3 runs 15 residues. CDR1 SGHKS and CDR2 YYEKEE come from the germline V gene (reference sequence). V was clipped by 0 bases and J by 8 bases; unmatched bases: 8. The CDR3 DNA follows: TGTGCCAGCAGCTTGGAAGGACTAGAGAGGGATGAGCAGTTCTTC. Translation gives CASSLEGLERDEQFF.

To note about this clonotype: The conserved closing phenylalanine or tryptophan is absent in this CDR3, likely reflecting a read error. The genes are TRBV29-1 and TRBJ2-5, with 8 bases that match TRBD1. V was pared by 2 bases and J by 5 bases, with 4 bases of the junction left unmatched. The CDR3 runs to 13 residues. Per the germline V gene, CDR1 is SQVTM and CDR2 is ANQGSEA. CDR3 in DNA: TGCAGCGTTGAAATCGACAGGGGCGAGACCCAGTACATC. Translation gives CSVEIDRGETQYI.

This clonotype is medium-sized (0.01 to 0.1%) by share. This chain connects TRBV29-1 to TRBJ2-1; D not resolved. V dropped 3 bases and J dropped 0 bases, with 6 bases sitting between them. CDR1 is SQVTM, CDR2 ANQGSEA, per germline. The CDR3 is 13 residues long. The CDR3 loop reads CSVEDTSYNEQFF. In DNA form, the CDR3 reads TGCAGCGTTGAGGATACCTCCTACAATGAGCAGTTCTTC.

By share, this clonotype counts as medium-sized. J is TRBJ2-6 and V is TRBV10-2; TRBD1 or TRBD2 may be the D gene (6 bases each). The CDR3 totals 16 residues. From germline, CDR1 is WSHSY and CDR2 SAAADI. Trimming took 4 bases from V and 0 from J, leaving 10 bases between them. CDR3 sequence (DNA): TGCGCCAGCAGTGTCGGAGGGGGCTCTGGGGCCAACGTCCTGACTTTC. Its translation is CASSVGGGSGANVLTF.

The V and J genes are TRBV30 and TRBJ2-3; D perhaps matches TRBD2 (6 bases). CDR3 size: 13 residues. Germline lookup yields CDR1 GTSNPN and CDR2 SVGIG (reference sequence). The germline V and J ends were trimmed by 4 bases and 1 base, with 9 bases remaining between them. The CDR3, as DNA: TGTGCCTGGAATTGGGGGGGCACAGATACGCAGTATTTT. Translation: CAWNWGGTDTQYF.

This clonotype was found once. One end of the junction is discordant with germline, which a read error may explain. The chain employs TRBV20-1 and TRBJ2-7; D may be TRBD1 (6 bases). This CDR3 comprises 14 residues. Germline V gives CDR1 DFQATT, CDR2 SNEGSKA (reference sequence). In DNA, the CDR3 is TGCATCCTGCGCGCTGGGATGGAGACAGGCGAGCAATACTTC. It is translated as CILRAGMETGEQYF.

V is TRBV6-2 or TRBV6-3 and J is TRBJ1-5, with D possibly TRBD1 on 6 matching bases. The CDR3 totals 16 residues. Between the trimmed V and J ends, which lost 4 bases and 4 bases, there was a span of 17 bases. Germline CDR1 is MNHEY and CDR2 is SVGEGT. In nucleotides, the CDR3 is TGTGCCAGCAGTTTCCTGACGGGGGCCAGAAATCAGCCCCAGCATTTT. Amino acid sequence: CASSFLTGARNQPQHF.